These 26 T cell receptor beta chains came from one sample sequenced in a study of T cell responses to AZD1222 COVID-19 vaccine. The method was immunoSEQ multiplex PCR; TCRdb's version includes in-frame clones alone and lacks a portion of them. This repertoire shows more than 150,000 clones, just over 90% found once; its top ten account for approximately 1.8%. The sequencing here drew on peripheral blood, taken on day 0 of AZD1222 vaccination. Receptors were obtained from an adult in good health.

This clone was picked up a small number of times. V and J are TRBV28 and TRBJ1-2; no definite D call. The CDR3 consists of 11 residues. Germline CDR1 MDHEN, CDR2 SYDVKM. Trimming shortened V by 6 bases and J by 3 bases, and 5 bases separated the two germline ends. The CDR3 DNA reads TGTGCCAGCAGACGAGACTATGGCTACACCTTC. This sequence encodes CASRRDYGYTF.

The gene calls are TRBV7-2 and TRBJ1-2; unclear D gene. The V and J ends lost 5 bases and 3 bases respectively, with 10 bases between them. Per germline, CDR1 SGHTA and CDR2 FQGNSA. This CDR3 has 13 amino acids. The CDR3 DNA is TGTGCCAGCAGCCCTAGGGTGGACTATGGCTACACCTTC. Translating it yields CASSPRVDYGYTF. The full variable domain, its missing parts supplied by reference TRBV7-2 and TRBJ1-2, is GAGVSQSPSNKVTEKGKDVELRCDPISGHTALYWYRQSLGQGLEFLIYFQGNSAPDKSGLPSDRFSAERTGGSVSTLTIQRTQQEDSAVYLCASSPRVDYGYTFGSGTRLTVV.

CDR3 coding DNA: TGTGCCAGCAGTTTATCCCTAGCGGGAGAAAACATTCAGTACTTC. It specifies CASSLSLAGENIQYF. V usage is TRBV27 and J usage is TRBJ2-4; TRBD2 agrees at 10 bases. V dropped 0 bases and J dropped 5; count of bases not matched to a gene: 1. This CDR3 region has 15 residues. Per germline, CDR1 MNHEY and CDR2 SMNVEV (reference sequence).

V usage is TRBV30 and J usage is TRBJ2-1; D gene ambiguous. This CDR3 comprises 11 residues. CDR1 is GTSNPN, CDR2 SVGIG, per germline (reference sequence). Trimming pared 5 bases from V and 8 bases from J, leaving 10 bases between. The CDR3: CAWEKMDEQFF. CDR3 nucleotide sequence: TGTGCCTGGGAGAAAATGGATGAGCAGTTCTTC.

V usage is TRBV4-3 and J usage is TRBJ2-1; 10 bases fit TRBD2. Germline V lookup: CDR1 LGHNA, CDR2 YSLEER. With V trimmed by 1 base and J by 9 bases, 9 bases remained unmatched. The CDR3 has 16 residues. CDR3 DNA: TGCGCCAGCAGCCAAGTAGCGCTAGCGGGAGACCTTGAGCAGTTCTTC. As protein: CASSQVALAGDLEQFF.

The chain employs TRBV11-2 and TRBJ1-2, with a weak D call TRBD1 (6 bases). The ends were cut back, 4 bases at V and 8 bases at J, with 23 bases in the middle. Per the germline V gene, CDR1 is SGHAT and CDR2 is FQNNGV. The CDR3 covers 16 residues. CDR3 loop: CASSSGRGSGAGGYTF. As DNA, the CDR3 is TGTGCCAGCAGCTCCGGTCGAGGATCAGGGGCAGGAGGCTACACCTTC.

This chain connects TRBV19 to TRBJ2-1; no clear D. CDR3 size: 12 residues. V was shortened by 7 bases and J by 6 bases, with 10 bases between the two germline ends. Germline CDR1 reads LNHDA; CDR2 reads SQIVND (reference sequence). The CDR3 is CASTATRNEQFF. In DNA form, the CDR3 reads TGTGCCAGTACCGCTACTCGCAATGAGCAGTTCTTC.

This chain's CDR3 is CASSYGQGNYGYTF. CDR3 in DNA: TGTGCCAGCAGTTACGGACAGGGCAACTATGGCTACACCTTC. The chain joins TRBV6-2 or TRBV6-3 to TRBJ1-2; 8 bases fit TRBD1. Germline assignment: CDR1 MNHEY and CDR2 SVGEGT. V lost 2 bases to trimming and J lost 2 bases; unmatched junction nucleotides: 1. The CDR3 spans 14 residues.

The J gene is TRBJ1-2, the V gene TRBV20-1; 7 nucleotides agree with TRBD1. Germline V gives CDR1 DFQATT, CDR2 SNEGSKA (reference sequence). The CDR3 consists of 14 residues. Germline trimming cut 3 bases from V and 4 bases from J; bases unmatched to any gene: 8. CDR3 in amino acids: CSASAGGTFYGYTF. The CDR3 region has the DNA TGCAGTGCTAGTGCAGGGGGTACCTTCTATGGCTACACCTTC.

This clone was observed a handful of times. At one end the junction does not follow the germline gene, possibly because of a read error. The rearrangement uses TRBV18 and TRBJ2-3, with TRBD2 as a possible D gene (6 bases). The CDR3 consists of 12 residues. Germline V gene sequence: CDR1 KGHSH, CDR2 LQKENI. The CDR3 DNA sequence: TGTGCCAGCTCACTTTTAGCGGTGAATAAGATATTT. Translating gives CASSLLAVNKIF.

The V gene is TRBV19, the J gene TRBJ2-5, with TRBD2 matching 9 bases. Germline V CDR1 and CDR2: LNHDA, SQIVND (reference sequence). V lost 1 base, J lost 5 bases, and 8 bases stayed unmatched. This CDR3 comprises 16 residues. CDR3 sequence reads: CASSIVAGVPLETQYF. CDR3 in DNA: TGTGCCAGTAGTATAGTAGCGGGAGTACCTCTGGAGACCCAGTACTTC.

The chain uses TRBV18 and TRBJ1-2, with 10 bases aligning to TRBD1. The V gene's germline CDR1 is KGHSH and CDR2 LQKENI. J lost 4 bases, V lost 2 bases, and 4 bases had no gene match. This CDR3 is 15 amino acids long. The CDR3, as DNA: TGTGCCAGCTCACCAGGGACAGGGGTGGTCTATGGCTACACCTTC. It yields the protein CASSPGTGVVYGYTF.

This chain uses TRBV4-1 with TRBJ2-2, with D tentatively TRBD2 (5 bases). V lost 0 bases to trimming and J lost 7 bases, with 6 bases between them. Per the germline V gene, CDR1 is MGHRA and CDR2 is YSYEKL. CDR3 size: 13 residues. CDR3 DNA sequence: TGCGCCAGCAGCCAAGATGAGGGCGGGGAGCTGTTTTTT. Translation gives CASSQDEGGELFF.

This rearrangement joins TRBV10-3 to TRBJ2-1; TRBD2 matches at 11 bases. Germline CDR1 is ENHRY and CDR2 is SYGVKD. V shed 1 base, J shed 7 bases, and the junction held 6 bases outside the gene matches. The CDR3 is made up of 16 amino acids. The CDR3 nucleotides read TGTGCCATCAGTGAGTTTGGAACTAGCGGGAGTAATGAGCAGTTCTTC. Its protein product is CAISEFGTSGSNEQFF.

The CDR3 bases are TGTGCCAGCAGCCCGGACAGTCCAGACTATGGCTACACCTTC. As protein: CASSPDSPDYGYTF. This chain joins TRBV9 and TRBJ1-2; a weak D match, TRBD1 (6 bases). Trimming took off 4 bases at V and 3 bases at J, with 13 bases between the two ends. The CDR3 is 14 residues long. CDR1 and CDR2 (germline): SGDLS, YYNGEE.

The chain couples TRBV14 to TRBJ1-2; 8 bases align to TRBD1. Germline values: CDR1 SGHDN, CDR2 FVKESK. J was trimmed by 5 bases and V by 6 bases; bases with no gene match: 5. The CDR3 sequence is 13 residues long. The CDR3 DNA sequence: TGTGCCAGCAGGCGTACAGGGGGTTATGGCTACACCTTC. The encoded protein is CASRRTGGYGYTF.

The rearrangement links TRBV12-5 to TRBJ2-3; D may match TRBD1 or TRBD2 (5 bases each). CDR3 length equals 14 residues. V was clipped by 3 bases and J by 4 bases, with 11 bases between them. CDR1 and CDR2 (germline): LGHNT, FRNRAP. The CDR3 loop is CASGFGASSDTQYF. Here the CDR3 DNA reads TGTGCTAGTGGTTTCGGGGCGAGCTCAGATACGCAGTATTTT.

This chain's CDR3 is CASRGRDGYTF. For the CDR3, the DNA is TGTGCCAGCAGAGGACGTGATGGCTACACCTTC. The chain is built from TRBV6-4 and TRBJ1-2; the D is unclear. V lost 6 bases to trimming and J lost 6 bases, with 8 bases between them. This CDR3 is 11 amino acids long. The germline CDR1 and CDR2 sequences are MRHNA and SNTAGT.

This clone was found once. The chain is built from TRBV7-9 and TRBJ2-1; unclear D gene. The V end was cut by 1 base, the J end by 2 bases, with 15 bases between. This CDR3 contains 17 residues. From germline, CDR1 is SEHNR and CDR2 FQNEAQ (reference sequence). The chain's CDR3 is CASSLGADPSTYNEQFF. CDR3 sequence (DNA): TGTGCCAGCAGCTTAGGGGCAGACCCCTCCACCTACAATGAGCAGTTCTTC. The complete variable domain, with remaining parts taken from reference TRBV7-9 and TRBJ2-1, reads DTGVSQNPRHKITKRGQNVTFRCDPISEHNRLYWYRQTLGQGPEFLTYFQNEAQLEKSRLLSDRFSAERPKGSFSTLEIQRTEQGDSAMYLCASSLGADPSTYNEQFFGPGTRLTVL.

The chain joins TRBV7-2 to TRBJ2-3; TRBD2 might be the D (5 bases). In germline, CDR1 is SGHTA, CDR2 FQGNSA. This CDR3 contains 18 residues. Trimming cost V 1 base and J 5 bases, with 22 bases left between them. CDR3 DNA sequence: TGTGCCAGCAGCTTAGTGGTCGGAGAGGGCCATTCGGGAGATACGCAGTATTTT. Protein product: CASSLVVGEGHSGDTQYF.

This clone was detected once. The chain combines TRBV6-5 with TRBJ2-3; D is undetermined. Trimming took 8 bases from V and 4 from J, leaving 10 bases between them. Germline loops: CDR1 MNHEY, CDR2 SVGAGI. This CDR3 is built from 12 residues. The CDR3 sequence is CASLSHADTQYF. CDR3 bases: TGTGCCAGCCTCTCCCACGCAGATACGCAGTATTTT.

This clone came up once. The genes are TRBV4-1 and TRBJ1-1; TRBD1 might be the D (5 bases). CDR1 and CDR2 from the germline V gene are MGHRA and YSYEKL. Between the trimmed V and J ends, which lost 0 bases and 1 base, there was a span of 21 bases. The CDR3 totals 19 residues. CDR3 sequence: CASSQEVGQGGPRNTEAFF. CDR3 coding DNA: TGCGCCAGCAGCCAAGAAGTAGGCCAGGGTGGGCCCCGGAACACTGAAGCTTTCTTT.

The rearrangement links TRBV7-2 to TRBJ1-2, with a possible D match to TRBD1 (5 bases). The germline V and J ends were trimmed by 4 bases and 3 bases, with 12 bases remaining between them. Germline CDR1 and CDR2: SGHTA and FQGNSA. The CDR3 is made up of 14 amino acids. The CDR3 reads CASSSRGTDYGYTF. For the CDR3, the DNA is TGTGCCAGCAGCTCTCGGGGGACTGACTATGGCTACACCTTC.

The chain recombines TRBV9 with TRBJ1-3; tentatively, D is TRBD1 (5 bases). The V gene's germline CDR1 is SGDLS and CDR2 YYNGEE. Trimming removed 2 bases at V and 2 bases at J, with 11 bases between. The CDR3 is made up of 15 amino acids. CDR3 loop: CASSVLGTAGNTIYF. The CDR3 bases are TGTGCCAGCAGCGTTCTTGGGACTGCTGGAAACACCATATATTTT.

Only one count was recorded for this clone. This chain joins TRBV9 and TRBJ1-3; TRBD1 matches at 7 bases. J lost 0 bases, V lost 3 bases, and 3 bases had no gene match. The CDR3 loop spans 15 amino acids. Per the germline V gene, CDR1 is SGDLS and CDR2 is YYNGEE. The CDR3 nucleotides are TGTGCCAGCAGCGAGGGACAGTCCTCTGGAAACACCATATATTTT. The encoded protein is CASSEGQSSGNTIYF.

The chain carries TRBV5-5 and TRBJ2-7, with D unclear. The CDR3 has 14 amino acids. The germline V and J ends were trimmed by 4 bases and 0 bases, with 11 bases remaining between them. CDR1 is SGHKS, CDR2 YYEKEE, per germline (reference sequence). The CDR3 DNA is TGTGCCAGCAGCCCCGCTCGACACTCCTACGAGCAGTACTTC. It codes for CASSPARHSYEQYF.